This T cell receptor beta chain comes out of a study of blood T cell repertoires in COVID-19. Sequenced by immunoSEQ multiplex PCR; TCRdb stores in-frame clones only, minus some. This table has some 290,000 clones, about nine tenths appearing once. V was clipped by 4 bases and J by 2 bases, with 8 bases between them. This CDR3 is built from 13 residues. The chain employs TRBV12-3 or TRBV12-4 and TRBJ1-2; a possible D gene is TRBD1 (5 bases). This sequence was found in a woman in her twenties or thirties with COVID-19, enrolled during active disease. Sequenced sample: peripheral blood. In DNA form, the CDR3 reads TGTGCCAGCAGTTGGACAAGGAACTATGGCTACACCTTC. Translating it yields CASSWTRNYGYTF.